A selection of T cell receptor beta chains follows, all from one sample in a study of control samples from healthy donors and cancer patients. Data came from immunoSEQ multiplex PCR; TCRdb stores just in-frame clones and leaves some out. The table has around 200,000 clones, just under 95% seen once. The sample consisted of blood. All receptors derive from a man aged 18 to 29 in good health. Both conserved end residues are part of each CDR3. The order of the fields is V gene, CDR3 protein.

TRBV5-1,CASSLAGTGGHEQFF
TRBV12-3/TRBV12-4,CASSLIRDEQYF
TRBV19,CASLPGSYTGELFF
TRBV15,CATSRERGGQTFQPQHF
TRBV5-1,CASMLGVAGNTQYF
TRBV6-1,CASSEVAGGYNEQFF
TRBV6-5,CASKPDTRPYEQYF
TRBV11-2,CASSSEQGWWEKLFF
TRBV7-8,CASSLEITLGPEQYF
TRBV18,CASSQREEGEQYF
TRBV6-5,CASPSVLNTEAFF
TRBV4-1,CASSQEVLRGGGTGELFF
TRBV12-2,CASRLVLPPPQFTDTQYF
TRBV2,CASSEAQGAPQHF
TRBV2,CASSENSEQFF
TRBV7-8,CASSQYRGEQYF
TRBV7-2,CASSPVGPDTQYF
TRBV28,CASSPYVAGGNTIYF
TRBV24-1,CATSDSTGAGNTIYF
TRBV10-3,CAISGTGGWSTGELFF
TRBV20-1,CSASNAGNQPQHF
TRBV18,CASSNNLGRDAFF
TRBV5-1,CPSSERGGGAVSAKNIQYF
TRBV2,CASSGVSRDTEAFF
TRBV5-1,CASGGGLTDTQYF
TRBV18,CASSPSGVYEQYF
TRBV3-1/TRBV3-2,CASSPGAGSYGYTF
TRBV10-3,CAISPVDDNEQFF
TRBV6-2/TRBV6-3,CASSSIGLATYNEQFF
TRBV20-1,CSARAGATQYF
TRBV5-1,CASKTGQGVFYEQYF
TRBV30,CAWSKTGNTEAFF
TRBV10-2,CASSVRGLPGLAAETQYF
TRBV19,CASSMAGYEQYF
TRBV6-5,CASRKGSASGYTF
TRBV7-9,CASSPGHSSEKLFF
TRBV4-1,CASSPDPGLAAYEQYF